These 13 T cell receptor beta chains were sequenced from one sample in a study of T cell responses to AZD1222 COVID-19 vaccine. Clones were read by immunoSEQ multiplex PCR, and TCRdb kept only the in-frame ones, dropping some. This repertoire shows under 150,000 clones, 90% found once; its top ten account for just over 7%. The sequencing used peripheral blood, collected on day 0 of AZD1222 vaccination. The receptor source for this set is an adult in good health.

Here the CDR3 DNA reads TGTGCCAGCACCCGACAGGGGCGGACACCCCTCCACTTT. It translates to CASTRQGRTPLHF. The V call is TRBV12-3 or TRBV12-4, the J call TRBJ1-6; TRBD1 aligns across 8 bases. V shed 7 bases, J shed 11 bases, and the junction held 7 bases outside the gene matches. This CDR3 spans 13 amino acids.

The chain joins TRBV7-3 to TRBJ2-7; D might be TRBD1 (7 bases). Between the trimmed V and J ends, which lost 4 bases and 3 bases, there was a span of 13 bases. CDR1 SGHTA and CDR2 FQGTGA come from the germline V gene. The CDR3 extends over 14 amino acids. The CDR3 nucleotides read TGTGCCAGCAGCTCTCAGGGGGGCGGCTACGAGCAGTACTTC. This codes for CASSSQGGGYEQYF.

The rearrangement joins TRBV7-6 to TRBJ2-5; D may match TRBD1 or TRBD2 (5 bases each). Looked up from germline, CDR1 is SGHVS and CDR2 is FNYEAQ. Deletions cut 2 bases from V and 5 bases from J, with 18 bases between. The CDR3 spans 16 residues. The CDR3 DNA follows: TGTGCCAGCAGCTTATTGACAGCGGCCCCCCTCGAGACCCAGTACTTC. This gives the protein CASSLLTAAPLETQYF.

This clone was seen just once. The chain carries TRBV28 and TRBJ1-6, with 8 bases aligning to TRBD1. The CDR3 runs to 15 residues. In germline, CDR1 is MDHEN, CDR2 SYDVKM. V gave up 9 bases and J gave up 0 bases; unmatched junction bases: 4. The CDR3, as DNA: TGTGCCAGTGCTACAGGGGGCTCCTATAATTCACCCCTCCACTTT. Protein product: CASATGGSYNSPLHF.

Notes on this clone: One end of the junction does not line up with germline, which may come from a read error. This rearrangement joins TRBV27 to TRBJ1-6; 7 bases map to TRBD1. The germline CDR1 and CDR2 sequences are MNHEY and SMNVEV (reference sequence). CDR3 size: 17 residues. The CDR3 region has the DNA TGTGCCAGCAGTATATCAGGGGGGGTTTCCTATAATTCACCCCTCCACTTT. Protein product: CASSISGGVSYNSPLHF.

The chain employs TRBV24-1 and TRBJ2-1; 9 bases are shared with TRBD2. With V trimmed by 1 base and J by 8 bases, 8 bases remained unmatched. The CDR3 is 16 amino acids. Per germline, CDR1 KGHDR and CDR2 SFDVKD. CDR3 sequence: CATSDFPLAGQHEQFF. CDR3 DNA: TGTGCCACCAGTGATTTCCCGCTAGCGGGACAGCATGAGCAGTTCTTC.

This clone was picked up a small number of times. The V gene is TRBV7-9, the J gene TRBJ1-5; perhaps TRBD1 as D (6 bases). The germline gives CDR1 SEHNR, CDR2 FQNEAQ (reference sequence). CDR3 size: 13 residues. Deletions cut 5 bases from V and 6 bases from J, with 11 bases between. Here the CDR3 reads CASSEGGVQPQHF. The CDR3 DNA follows: TGTGCCAGCAGCGAGGGGGGGGTTCAGCCCCAGCATTTT.

This clone was recorded once. This chain uses TRBV11-3 with TRBJ1-1, with TRBD1 identical over 10 bases. Germline lookup yields CDR1 SGHNT and CDR2 YENEEA. The CDR3 totals 15 residues. J gave up 7 bases and V 5 bases, and 10 bases lay outside the gene matches. CDR3 in amino acids: CASSPGTGANREAFF. CDR3 DNA sequence: TGTGCCAGCAGCCCCGGGACAGGGGCGAATCGTGAAGCTTTCTTT.

V gene TRBV21-1 combines with J gene TRBJ1-1; TRBD1 was called by the table and not checked on the DNA. TRBV21-1 is a pseudogene. The CDR3 is made up of 13 amino acids. As DNA, the CDR3 is TGTGCCAGCAGCAAAGAACAGAACACTGAAGCTTTCTTT. Protein sequence: CASSKEQNTEAFF.

The rearrangement links TRBV27 to TRBJ2-3; weak D call: TRBD1 (5 bases). The ends were cut back, 2 bases at V and 2 bases at J, with 11 bases in the middle. CDR1 MNHEY and CDR2 SMNVEV come from the germline V gene (reference sequence). The CDR3 has 15 amino acids. This CDR3 is CASSLGAAPTDTQYF. CDR3 in DNA: TGTGCCAGCAGTTTAGGGGCAGCCCCCACAGATACGCAGTATTTT.

CDR3 DNA: TGTGCCAGCAGCCAAGGTCTTGCGGGACAAGGCAATCAGCCCCAGCATTTT. It is translated as CASSQGLAGQGNQPQHF. V usage is TRBV3-1 (or the pseudogene TRBV3-2) and J usage is TRBJ1-5; maybe TRBD1 (6 bases). CDR1 is LGHDT and CDR2 is YNNKEL in the germline V gene (reference sequence). CDR3 size: 17 residues. V was trimmed by 1 base and J by 2 bases, leaving 15 bases between them.

V gene TRBV29-1 combines with J gene TRBJ2-3; a possible D gene is TRBD1 (6 bases). This CDR3 contains 13 residues. The V end was cut by 8 bases, the J end by 4 bases, with 16 bases between. The germline CDR1 and CDR2 sequences are SQVTM and ANQGSEA. CDR3 in DNA: TGCAGCACGGACAGCCCGGGTCCAGATACGCAGTATTTT. Protein: CSTDSPGPDTQYF.

The chain joins TRBV30 to TRBJ2-7; D gene unclear. This CDR3 has 12 residues. Trimming removed 0 bases at V and 2 bases at J, with 5 bases between. Germline loops: CDR1 GTSNPN, CDR2 SVGIG (reference sequence). The CDR3 is CAWSVSAYEQYF. The CDR3 DNA follows: TGTGCCTGGAGTGTTTCAGCCTACGAGCAGTACTTC.